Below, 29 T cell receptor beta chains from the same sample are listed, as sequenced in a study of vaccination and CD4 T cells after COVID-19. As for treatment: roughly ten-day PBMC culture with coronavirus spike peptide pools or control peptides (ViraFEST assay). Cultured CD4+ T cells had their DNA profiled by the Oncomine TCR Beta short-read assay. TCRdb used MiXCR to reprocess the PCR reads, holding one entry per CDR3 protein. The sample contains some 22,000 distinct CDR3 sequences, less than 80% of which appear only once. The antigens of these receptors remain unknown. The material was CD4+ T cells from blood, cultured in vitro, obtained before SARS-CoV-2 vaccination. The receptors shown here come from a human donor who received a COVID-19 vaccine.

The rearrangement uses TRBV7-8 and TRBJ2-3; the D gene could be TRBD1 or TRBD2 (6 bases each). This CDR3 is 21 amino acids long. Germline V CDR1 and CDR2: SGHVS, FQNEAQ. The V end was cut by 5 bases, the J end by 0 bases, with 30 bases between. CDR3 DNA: TGTGCCAGCAGCCAACCCCGAAGTAAGGCGGTAGGGGGGCTTAGCACAGATACGCAGTATTTT. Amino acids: CASSQPRSKAVGGLSTDTQYF.

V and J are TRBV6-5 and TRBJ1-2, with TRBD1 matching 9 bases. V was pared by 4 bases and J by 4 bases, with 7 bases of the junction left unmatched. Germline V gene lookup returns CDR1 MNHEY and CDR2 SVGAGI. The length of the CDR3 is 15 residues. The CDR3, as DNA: TGTGCCAGCAGTTCCCGGGGACAGGGTGGCTATGGCTACACCTTC. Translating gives CASSSRGQGGYGYTF.

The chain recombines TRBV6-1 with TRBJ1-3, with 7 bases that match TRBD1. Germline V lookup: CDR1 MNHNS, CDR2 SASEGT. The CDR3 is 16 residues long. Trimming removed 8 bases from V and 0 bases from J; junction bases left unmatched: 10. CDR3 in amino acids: CASSANSGGSGNTIYF. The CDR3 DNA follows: TGTGCCAGCTCGGCTAATTCAGGGGGCTCTGGAAACACCATATATTTT.

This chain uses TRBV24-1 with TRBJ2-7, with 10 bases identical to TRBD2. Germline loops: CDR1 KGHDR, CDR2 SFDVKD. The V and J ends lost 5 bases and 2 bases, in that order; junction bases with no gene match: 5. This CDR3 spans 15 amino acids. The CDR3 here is CATSGRTSGAYEQYF. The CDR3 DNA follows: TGTGCCACCAGTGGCAGGACTAGCGGAGCCTACGAGCAGTACTTC.

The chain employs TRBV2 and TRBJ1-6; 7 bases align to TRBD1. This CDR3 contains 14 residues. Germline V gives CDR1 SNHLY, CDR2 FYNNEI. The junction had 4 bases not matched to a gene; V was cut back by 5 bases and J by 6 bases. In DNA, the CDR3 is TGTGCCAGCAGTCTATACAGGGGTAATTCACCCCTCCACTTT. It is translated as CASSLYRGNSPLHF.

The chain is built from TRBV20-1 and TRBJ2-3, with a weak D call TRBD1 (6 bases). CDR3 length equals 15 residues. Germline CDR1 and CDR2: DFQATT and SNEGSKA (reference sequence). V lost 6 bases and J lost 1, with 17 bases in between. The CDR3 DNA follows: TGCAGTGCCGAGTTGGGGGCGACCCGCACAGATACGCAGTATTTT. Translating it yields CSAELGATRTDTQYF.

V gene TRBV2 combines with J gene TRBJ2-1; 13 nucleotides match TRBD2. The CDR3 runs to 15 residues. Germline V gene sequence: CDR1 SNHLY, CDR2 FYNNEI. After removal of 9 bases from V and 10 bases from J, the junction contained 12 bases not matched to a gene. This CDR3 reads CARAGLAGAPREQFF. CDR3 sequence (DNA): TGTGCCAGAGCCGGACTAGCGGGGGCCCCTAGGGAGCAGTTCTTC.

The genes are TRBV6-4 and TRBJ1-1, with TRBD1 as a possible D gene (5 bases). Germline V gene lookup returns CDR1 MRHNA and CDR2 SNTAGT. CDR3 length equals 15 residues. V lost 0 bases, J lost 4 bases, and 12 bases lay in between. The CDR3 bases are TGTGCCAGCAGTGACTCGGGAGGGGCCGTCACTGAAGCTTTCTTT. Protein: CASSDSGGAVTEAFF.

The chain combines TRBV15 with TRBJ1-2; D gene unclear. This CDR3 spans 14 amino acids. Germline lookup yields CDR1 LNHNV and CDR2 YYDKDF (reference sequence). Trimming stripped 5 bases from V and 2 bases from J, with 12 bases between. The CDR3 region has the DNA TGTGCCACCAGCCTCTCGAACGCGAACTATGGCTACACCTTC. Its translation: CATSLSNANYGYTF.

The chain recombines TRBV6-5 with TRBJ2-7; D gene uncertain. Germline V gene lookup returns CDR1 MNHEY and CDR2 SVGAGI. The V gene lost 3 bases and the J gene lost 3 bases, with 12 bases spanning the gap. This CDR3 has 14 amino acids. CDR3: CASSYGASHYEQYF. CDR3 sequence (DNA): TGTGCCAGCAGTTATGGAGCATCCCACTACGAGCAGTACTTC.

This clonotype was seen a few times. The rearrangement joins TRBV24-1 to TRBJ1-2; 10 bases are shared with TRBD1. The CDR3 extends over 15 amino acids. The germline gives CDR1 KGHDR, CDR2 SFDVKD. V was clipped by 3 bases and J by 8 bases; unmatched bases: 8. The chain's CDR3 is CATSDRDRGYGGYTF. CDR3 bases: TGTGCCACCAGTGATCGGGACAGGGGCTATGGGGGCTACACCTTC.

CDR3 bases: TGTGCCAGTTCCAGGGTCCCAGATACGCAGTATTTT. Amino acid sequence: CASSRVPDTQYF. This chain links TRBV7-9 with TRBJ2-3; D might be TRBD1 (5 bases). The CDR3 runs 12 residues. The ends were cut back, 9 bases at V and 4 bases at J, with 11 bases in the middle. The V gene's germline CDR1 is SEHNR and CDR2 FQNEAQ (reference sequence).

CDR3 loop: CASSTGTSGETQYF. In DNA, the CDR3 is TGTGCCAGCAGTACCGGGACTAGCGGGGAGACCCAGTACTTC. This rearrangement joins TRBV6-1 to TRBJ2-5; 12 bases match TRBD2. The trim removed 5 bases at V and 5 bases at J, leaving 3 bases unmatched. Germline CDR1 is MNHNS and CDR2 is SASEGT. There are 14 residues in the CDR3.

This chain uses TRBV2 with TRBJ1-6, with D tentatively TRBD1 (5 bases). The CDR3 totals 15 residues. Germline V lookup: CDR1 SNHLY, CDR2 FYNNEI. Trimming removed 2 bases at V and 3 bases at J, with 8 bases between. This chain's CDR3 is CASSEPGLYNSPLHF. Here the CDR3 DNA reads TGTGCCAGCAGTGAACCGGGGCTCTATAATTCACCCCTCCACTTT.

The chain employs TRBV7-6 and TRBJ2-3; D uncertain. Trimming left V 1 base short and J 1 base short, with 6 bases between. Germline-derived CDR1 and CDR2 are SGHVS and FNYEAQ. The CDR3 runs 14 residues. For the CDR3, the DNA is TGTGCCAGCAGCTTAGGTGCCCGCACAGATACGCAGTATTTT. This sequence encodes CASSLGARTDTQYF.

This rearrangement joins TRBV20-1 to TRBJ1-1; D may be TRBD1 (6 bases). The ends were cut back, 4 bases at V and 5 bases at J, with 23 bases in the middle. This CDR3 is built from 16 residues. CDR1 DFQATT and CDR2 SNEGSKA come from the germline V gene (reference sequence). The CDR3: CSANAGGSLGGTEAFF. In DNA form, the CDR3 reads TGCAGTGCTAACGCCGGGGGTAGTTTAGGGGGTACTGAAGCTTTCTTT.

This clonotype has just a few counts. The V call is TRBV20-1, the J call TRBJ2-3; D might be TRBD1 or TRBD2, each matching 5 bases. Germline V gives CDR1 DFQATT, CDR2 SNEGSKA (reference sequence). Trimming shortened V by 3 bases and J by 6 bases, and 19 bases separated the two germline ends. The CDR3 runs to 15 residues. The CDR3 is CSARRGGERRDTQYF. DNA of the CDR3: TGCAGTGCTAGGCGTGGGGGAGAGCGTAGGGATACGCAGTATTTT.

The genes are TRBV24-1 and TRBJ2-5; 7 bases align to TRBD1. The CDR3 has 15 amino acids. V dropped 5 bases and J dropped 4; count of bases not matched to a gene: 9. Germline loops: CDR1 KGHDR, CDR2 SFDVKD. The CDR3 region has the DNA TGTGCCACCAGTGGAGGGGGCTTAGGGGGAGAGACCCAGTACTTC. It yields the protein CATSGGGLGGETQYF.

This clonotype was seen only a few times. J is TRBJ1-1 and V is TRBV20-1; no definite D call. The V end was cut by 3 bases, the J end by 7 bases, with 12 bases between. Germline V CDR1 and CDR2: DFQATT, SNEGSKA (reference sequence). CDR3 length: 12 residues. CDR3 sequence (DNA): TGCAGTGCTAGTGAACGAGGGTTTGAAGCTTTCTTT. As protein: CSASERGFEAFF.

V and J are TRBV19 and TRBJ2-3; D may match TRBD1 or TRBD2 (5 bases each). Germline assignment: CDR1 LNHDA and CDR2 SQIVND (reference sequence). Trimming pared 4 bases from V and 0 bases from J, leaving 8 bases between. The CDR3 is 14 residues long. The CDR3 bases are TGTGCCAGTAGTACGGGGCCTAGCACAGATACGCAGTATTTT. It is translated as CASSTGPSTDTQYF.

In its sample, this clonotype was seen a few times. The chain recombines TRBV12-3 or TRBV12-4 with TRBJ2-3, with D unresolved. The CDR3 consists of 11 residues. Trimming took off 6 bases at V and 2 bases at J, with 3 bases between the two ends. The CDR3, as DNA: TGTGCCAGCAGGGTCACAGATACGCAGTATTTT. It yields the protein CASRVTDTQYF.

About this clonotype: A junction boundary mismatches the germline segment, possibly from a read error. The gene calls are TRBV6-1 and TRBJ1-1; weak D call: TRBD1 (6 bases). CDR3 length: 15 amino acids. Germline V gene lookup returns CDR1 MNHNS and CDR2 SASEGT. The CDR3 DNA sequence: TGTGCCAGCAGCCGGAGGGGGGGGATAGGCACTGAAACTTTCTTT. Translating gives CASSRRGGIGTETFF.

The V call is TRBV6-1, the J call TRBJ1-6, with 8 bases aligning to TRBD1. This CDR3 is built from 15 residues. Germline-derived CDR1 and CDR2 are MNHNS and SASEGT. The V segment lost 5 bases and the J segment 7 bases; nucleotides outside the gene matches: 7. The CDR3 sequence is CASSIRDRLNSPLHF. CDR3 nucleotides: TGTGCCAGCAGTATCCGGGACAGGCTAAATTCACCCCTCCACTTT.

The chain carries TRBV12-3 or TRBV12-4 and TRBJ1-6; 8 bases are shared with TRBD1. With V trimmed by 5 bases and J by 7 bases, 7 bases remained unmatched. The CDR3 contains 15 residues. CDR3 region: CASSPSRGQNSPLHF. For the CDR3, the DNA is TGTGCCAGCAGTCCCAGCAGGGGGCAAAATTCACCCCTCCACTTT.

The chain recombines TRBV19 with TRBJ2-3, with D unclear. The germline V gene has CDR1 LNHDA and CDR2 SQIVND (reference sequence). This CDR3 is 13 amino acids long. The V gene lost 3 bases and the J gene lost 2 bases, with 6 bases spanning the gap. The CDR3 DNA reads TGTGCCAGTAGTATGGGGATCACAGATACGCAGTATTTT. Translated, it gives CASSMGITDTQYF.

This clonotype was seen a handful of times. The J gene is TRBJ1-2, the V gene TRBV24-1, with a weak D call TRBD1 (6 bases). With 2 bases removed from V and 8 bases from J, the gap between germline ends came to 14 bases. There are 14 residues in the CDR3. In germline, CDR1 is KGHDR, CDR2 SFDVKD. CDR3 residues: CATSDYREGYGYTF. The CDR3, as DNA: TGTGCCACCAGTGATTACAGGGAGGGCTACGGCTACACCTTC.

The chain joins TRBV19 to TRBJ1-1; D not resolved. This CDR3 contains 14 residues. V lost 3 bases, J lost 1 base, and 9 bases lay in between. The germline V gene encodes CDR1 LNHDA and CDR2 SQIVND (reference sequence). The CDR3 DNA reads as TGTGCCAGTAGTATTCGGAGCTCGAACACTGAAGCTTTCTTT. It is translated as CASSIRSSNTEAFF.

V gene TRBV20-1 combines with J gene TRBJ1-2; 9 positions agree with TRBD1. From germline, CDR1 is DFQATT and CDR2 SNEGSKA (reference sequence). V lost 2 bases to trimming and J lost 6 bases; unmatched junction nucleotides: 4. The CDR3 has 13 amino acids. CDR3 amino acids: CSARPRTGDGYTF. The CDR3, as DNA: TGCAGTGCTAGACCCCGGACAGGGGATGGCTACACCTTC.

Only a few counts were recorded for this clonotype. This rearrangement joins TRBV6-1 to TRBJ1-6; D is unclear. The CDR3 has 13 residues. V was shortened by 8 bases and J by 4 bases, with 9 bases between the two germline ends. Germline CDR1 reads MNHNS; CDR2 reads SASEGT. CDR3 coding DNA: TGTGCCAGCCATTTAGGGTATAATTCACCCCTCCACTTT. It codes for CASHLGYNSPLHF.